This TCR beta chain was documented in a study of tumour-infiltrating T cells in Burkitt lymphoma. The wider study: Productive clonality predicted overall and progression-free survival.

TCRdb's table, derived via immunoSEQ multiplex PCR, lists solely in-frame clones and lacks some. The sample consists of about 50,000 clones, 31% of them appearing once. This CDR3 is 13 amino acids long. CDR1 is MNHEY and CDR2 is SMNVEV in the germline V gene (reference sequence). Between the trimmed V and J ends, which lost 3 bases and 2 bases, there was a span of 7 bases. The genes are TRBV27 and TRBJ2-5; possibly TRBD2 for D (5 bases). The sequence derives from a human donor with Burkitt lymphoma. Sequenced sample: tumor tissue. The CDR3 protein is CASSFRGQETQYF. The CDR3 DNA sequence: TGTGCCAGCAGTTTTCGCGGGCAAGAGACCCAGTACTTC.